This TCR beta chain was recorded in a study of T cell repertoires in cytomegalovirus infection. Study-level information: HLA-B-restricted CMV epitopes that are well studied were used alongside recently identified HLA-C-restricted ones. Findings and limits, study-wide: Ex vivo responses were dominated by HLA-C-restricted CMV-specific TCR beta clonotypes.

MiXCR, applied by TCRdb to the reads, yields one record per CDR3 protein. The profile shows roughly 80,000 distinct CDR3 sequences, roughly a quarter of them singletons. This clonotype has at least ten counts. Its antigen is not identified. The CDR3 totals 17 residues. The germline CDR1 and CDR2 sequences are SGHNT and YYREEE (reference sequence). Trimming stripped 0 bases from V and 7 bases from J, with 20 bases between. The sequence was obtained from a human donor in good health (CMV status not recorded). Some clones in this sample may be carry-over from other donors' samples. The V call is TRBV5-4, the J call TRBJ2-1; the D call may be TRBD1 or TRBD2 (7 bases each). The material sequenced was CD8+ T cells from cultured PBMCs, taken from culture after CMV antigen stimulation. CDR3 amino acids: CASSLDSGGADGNEQFF. In nucleotides, the CDR3 is TGTGCCAGCAGCTTGGACTCAGGGGGGGCCGATGGAAATGAGCAGTTCTTC.